This TCR beta chain was recorded in a study of T cell clusters in autoimmune cytopenias. TRB was amplified by touch-down multiplex PCR, primer pools A and B combined. TCRdb derives one entry per CDR3 protein from the multiplex PCR reads, leaving out DNA. This sample's table has around 11,000 distinct CDR3 sequences. The CDR3 spans 12 residues. The germline V gene has CDR1 GTSNPN and CDR2 SVGIG (reference sequence). Study conclusions and caveats: TRB repertoire shifts in secondary cytopenia and chronic lymphocytic leukemia mostly reflected lymphoma, not autoimmunity.

A note on this clonotype: As yet, its antigen is unknown.

Some 34,000 genome equivalents of blood DNA were amplified for TRB. A further study also used this sample, focusing on T cell repertoires in aging, cancer and after chemotherapy. From that study: Six age groups, ranging from 30 or younger to 70 or older, included the donors. Healthy donors lost TCR diversity with age mainly through richness, cancer patients through richness and evenness. In each cancer cohort, median generation probability increased across chemotherapy, suggesting thymic output rebounded.

The material sequenced was peripheral blood. The rearrangement uses TRBV30 and TRBJ1-1; TCRdb returns TRBD1, unconfirmable since there is no DNA. The sequence was collected from a human donor in good health. The CDR3 sequence is CAWSRDRGSAFF.